The following is a TCR beta chain sequence with its context. What it binds is not known. V gave up 5 bases and J gave up 0 bases, with 10 bases separating them. The CDR3 loop spans 15 amino acids. Per the germline V gene, CDR1 is SGHTA and CDR2 is FQGTGA. Sequence data for DNA of cultured CD4+ T cells were generated by the Oncomine TCR Beta short-read assay. TCRdb re-called the PCR reads with MiXCR, one entry per CDR3 protein. The profile shows about 18,000 distinct CDR3 sequences, about three fifths of them singletons. Documented treatment: approximately nine-day PBMC culture with coronavirus spike peptide pools or control peptides (ViraFEST assay). The sample belongs to a study of vaccination and CD4 T cells after COVID-19.

The genes are TRBV7-3 and TRBJ2-2; D might be TRBD1 (6 bases). Source material: CD4+ T cells from blood, cultured in vitro. This receptor was obtained from a human donor who had recovered from COVID-19. The CDR3 nucleotides read TGTGCCAGCAGCCCGCGGACAGCGAACACCGGGGAGCTGTTTTTT. Its protein product is CASSPRTANTGELFF.